This TCR beta chain appears in the sequencing data of a study of T cell changes during pregnancy in multiple sclerosis. The CDR3 consists of 13 residues. Germline V gives CDR1 GTSNPN, CDR2 SVGIG (reference sequence). Trimming removed 0 bases from V and 5 bases from J; junction bases left unmatched: 3. Libraries were prepared by immunoSEQ multiplex PCR; TCRdb keeps only in-frame clonotypes and omits some of them. This table holds approximately 88,000 clones, approximately 92% found once. The clonotype comes from a female donor with multiple sclerosis, enrolled in a pregnancy study. The V and J genes are TRBV30 and TRBJ2-7; 8 nucleotides match TRBD2. Here the sequenced sample was peripheral blood, taken in the first trimester of pregnancy. CDR3 amino acids: CAWSVPGGHEQYF. CDR3 bases: TGTGCCTGGAGTGTACCGGGAGGGCACGAGCAGTACTTC. Full variable domain (rest looked up from reference TRBV30 and TRBJ2-7): SQTIHQWPATLVQPVGSPLSLECTVEGTSNPNLYWYRQAAGRGLQLLFYSVGIGQISSEVPQNLSASRPQDRQFILSSKKLLLSDSGFYLCAWSVPGGHEQYFGPGTRLTVT.